This T cell receptor (beta chain) was documented in a study of regulatory T cells in long-lasting Graves disease. Trimming cost V 2 bases and J 0 bases, with 12 bases left between them. The CDR3 has 16 amino acids. Germline V CDR1 and CDR2: SGHRS, YFSETQ. CDR3 regions were amplified by Arm-PCR using iRepertoire HTBI primers to build TCR beta libraries. TCRdb reanalysed the multiplex PCR reads using MiXCR and keeps one entry per CDR3 protein. The repertoire holds 350,000 to 500,000 distinct CDR3 sequences, approximately 16% seen once, with less than 30% in the top ten. As to time point: newly diagnosed GD, antithyroid drugs for less than 3 months. PBMC-extracted RNA yielded the TCR library. These data were likewise used in another study, on T cells in Graves' hyperthyroidism and ophthalmopathy. That paper states: Those with hyperthyroidism were 18 to 65 years old, newly diagnosed, and ill for under 2 months. The authors' 13 V-J model separated ophthalmopathy from stable hyperthyroidism.

This receptor was taken from a woman aged 18-29 years with Graves disease. The chain is built from TRBV5-1 and TRBJ2-1; TRBD2 is a possible D gene (5 bases). The sequencing here drew on peripheral blood mononuclear cells (PBMCs), taken at new diagnosis, from a patient treated with antithyroid drugs. The CDR3 sequence is CASSFSSGSSYNEQFF. CDR3 bases: TGCGCCAGCAGCTTCTCGAGCGGAAGCTCCTACAATGAGCAGTTCTTC.